This TCR beta chain was observed in a study of cytomegalovirus exposure and HLA in healthy donors. The study's findings and limits: TCR beta V segments were, for the most part, productive about 90% or about 30% of the time in an earlier analysis. A reported reduction in N-insertions relative to the approximately 670-donor mean was seen in an Asian-associated ancestry cluster in a later analysis.

Turning to this clone: The antigen is undetermined.

The PCR ran on 60 Vbeta and 13 Jbeta primers. Data came from immunoSEQ multiplex PCR; TCRdb stores just in-frame clones and leaves some out. The sample has roughly 100,000 clones; 74% are singletons. Germline V gives CDR1 SGHTA, CDR2 FQGNSA. V lost 5 bases and J lost 0, with 11 bases in between. This CDR3 has 16 residues. Sequenced: PBMCs. The chain carries TRBV7-2 and TRBJ1-6; D remains unclear. The origin of this receptor is a man aged 45 to 65 in good health and CMV-seropositive. CDR3 DNA: TGTGCCAGCAGCGCCCGAGTGAGCTCCTATAATTCACCCCTCCACTTT. Translated: CASSARVSSYNSPLHF.